This record concerns one TCR beta chain sequence. Its antigen is still unknown. No per-base quality is available; no much larger clone lies one base away. This sample was taken from a study of cytomegalovirus exposure and HLA in healthy donors (TCRdb year 2017). Looking at the study overall: An earlier analysis of some 600 of the donors reported approximately 300 Gb of sequence data and approximately 120 million unique TCR beta sequences obtained from around 170 million T cells. Approximately 300 gigabases of sequencing data and roughly 81 million unique TCR sequences made up an early release that covered fewer than 650 HLA-typed donors. Among the roughly 400 genotyped donors, approximately 76% belonged to the genetic ancestry cluster associated with self-reported Caucasian donors. The study was designed to test whether signatures of past pathogen exposure could be identified by cataloging public T cell receptors. The T cell repertoires of 550 to 850 subjects were profiled by immunosequencing and related to cytomegalovirus serostatus. Besides the first cohort of 666 subjects, a separate validation cohort made up of over 95 different subjects was used. To predict cytomegalovirus infection status, the study brought together high-throughput TCR immunosequencing, statistical association of individual TCRs with disease status, and machine learning. A later analysis re-examined previously published TCR beta repertoires from more than 600 donors and added high-resolution HLA genotyping to investigate patterns of TCR occurrence. The later analysis used no new phenotypic data to find candidate immune exposures, relying instead on TCR beta sequences and their occurrence across donors. In an earlier analysis of roughly 580 of the donors, high-throughput TCR beta sequencing was used to judge whether each TCR beta V gene segment behaved as functional or pseudogenic. Donor age, sex, ethnicity and CMV serostatus were compiled alongside the repertoire data. A later genetic analysis used genome-wide SNP genotypes for about 65% of the 666 donors, treating that subset as a discovery cohort. All discovery cohort repertoires had been generated on a single sequencing platform. HLA typing covered class I and class II loci at four-digit resolution. The number of typed donors differed by locus: 629-630 for A, B, C, DRB1 and DQB1; approximately 520 for DQA1; 606 for DPA1; and 400 to 480 for DPB1. Because of strong linkage in the cohort, roughly five DR-DQ haplotypes were treated as single units for association and clustering. Among 300 to 500 genotyped donors of the cohort, an average of roughly 230,000 unique TCR beta nucleotide sequences was sequenced per donor, of which about 18% were non-productive.

The cohort consisted of 666 healthy bone marrow donors. At the time of sampling, all cohort members were nominally healthy, though unrecorded immune exposures were likely present. The donor was CMV seronegative and belonged to the group of over 300 seronegative cohort members. A peripheral blood sample was provided by each donor, and peripheral blood mononuclear cells were used for TCR beta sequencing. The Qiagen DNeasy Blood Extraction Kit was used to extract genomic DNA from the blood cell samples. The germline V gene (reference sequence) yields SEHNR for CDR1 and FQNEAQ for CDR2. Reading from cysteine to phenylalanine, the CDR3 counts 14 amino acids. Of all the DNA, just the CDR3 is kept, 42 bases in frame from base 1. Here V drops 4 bases and J drops 0 bases, and the junction holds 3 bases not matched to any gene. Broad study findings and their caveats: Linkage disequilibrium might explain the correlated functional status among segregating V segments, but an unknown experimental factor could not be ruled out. It was suggested by the authors that the approach could potentially be generalized to other disease states and immunological phenotypes. A cluster of highly shared sequence variants was judged likely to be a technical artifact of the sequencing pipeline. The only immune exposure information available for the cohort was CMV serostatus. Roughly uniform sequencing depth across donors was assumed in presence/absence analyses, although this assumption may not hold. Strong co-occurrence of HLA alleles, especially DR and DQ, made assigning TCR associations to individual alleles difficult. Most TCR sequences were observed very rarely across donors, whereas some public TCRs were present in many individuals. A later genetic analysis reported fewer N-insertions in productive TCRs among donors in an Asian-associated ancestry cluster than the approximately 700-donor mean. Because counts were too low, roughly 18 rarely observed V segments, including chromosome 9 orphons, were left out of the earlier analysis of about 500 of the donors. HLA typing was unavailable for some donors at each locus, so association tests used only the typed subset. An association between a missense DCLRE1C variant and V-gene and J-gene trimming of TCR beta chains was found in a later genetic analysis and replicated in an independent cohort. A total of about 180 TCR beta chains were listed by the study as associated with cytomegalovirus. A further reported finding was that TCR beta sequences accurately predicted the HLA-A and HLA-B alleles for most subjects in the first cohort. A later analysis found that TCR association rates varied across HLA loci, with DRB1 alleles showing the most associated TCRs and HLA-C alleles the fewest. In vitro tests confirmed that a few of the cytomegalovirus-associated TCR beta chains recognize cytomegalovirus antigens. An earlier analysis of around 600 of the donors showed that most TCR beta V segments appeared in productive rearrangements either about 87% or about 30% of the time, which broadly matched IMGT annotations. In a later analysis, HLA-associated TCR beta chains showed more clonal expansion and lower generation probabilities than non-associated chains that were equally common. In a later analysis, most CMV-associated TCR beta chains were found to appear HLA-restricted, with HLA associations seemingly driven largely by CMV exposure. In this cohort, only TCR beta chains were sequenced, and detectable features were limited by the absence of alpha or paired-chain data. Specific HLA alleles were associated with over 15,000 TCR beta sequences at a false discovery rate of 0.05 in a later analysis. Some IMGT-functional V segments, including TRBV6-2 and TRBV6-3, could not be told apart with the 87-base-pair reads, so those segments were excluded. Cytomegalovirus status was reported to be diagnosed by the classifier with high specificity and sensitivity in both the original and validation cohorts. A later analysis reported that several top co-occurrence clusters appeared linked to parvovirus B19, influenza, CMV and Epstein-Barr virus.

The library came from the immunoSEQ multiplex PCR assay. For the multiplex PCR, a mixture combining 60 forward primers for TCR Vbeta segments and 13 reverse primers for TCR Jbeta segments was used. A multiplex PCR assay on genomic DNA amplified the CDR3 region of rearranged TCR beta genes. The amplified TCR beta libraries were sequenced on the Illumina HiSeq System as 87-base-pair reads. The study's processing was this. In a later analysis, about 80 million unique TCR beta chains were counted across the approximately 640 repertoires, and roughly 11 million of these chains were shared by at least two donors. Raw reads were error-corrected and collapsed into unique sequences with a nearest-neighbor algorithm that merged closely related sequences to remove PCR and sequencing errors. Alignment of CDR3 sequences to IMGT reference sequences was used to assign V, D and J gene segments. For a sequence to be retained, a match of at least six nucleotides to both a V gene segment and a J gene segment was required. Rearrangements were called productive when the CDR3 lacked stop codons and stayed in frame with V and J; all others were non-productive. Following IMGT convention, CDR3 was defined as the stretch from the second conserved V-encoded cysteine to the conserved J-encoded phenylalanine. The earlier analysis of about 590 of the donors excluded sequences that lacked an unambiguous match to a single V gene segment. In an earlier analysis of around 600 of the donors, V segments were called functional above 56.7% productive rearrangements and were called segregating when the between-donor standard deviation exceeded 5%. To diagnose cytomegalovirus status from the catalog of TCR beta chain sequences, a statistical classification framework was built. A later analysis assigned V and J genes by comparing TCR nucleotide sequences with IMGT/GENE-DB human TR gene sequences. The TCRdist pipeline was used in a later analysis to assign CDR3 sequences and most-parsimonious VDJ recombination scenarios. A later analysis defined each TCR beta chain by its CDR3 amino acid sequence plus V-gene family, and excluded reads lacking a unique V-gene family. To address suspected cross-contamination and a sequencing artifact, a later analysis removed under 600 highly shared, low-generation-probability nucleotide sequences. In a later analysis, a clonal expansion index was calculated for each public chain from normalized within-repertoire ranks of inferred template counts. Generation probabilities in a later analysis came from a VDJ recombination model fitted to out-of-frame rearrangements, and those results were checked against IGoR. In a later analysis, TCR-TCR, TCR-HLA and TCR-CMV co-occurrence was scored with hypergeometric tests, and a repertoire-size bias correction was applied to TCR pairs. A later analysis estimated false discovery rates by permuting HLA or CMV assignments 20 times. In a later analysis, co-occurring TCRs were grouped with DBSCAN, and TCRdist sequence similarity was added when clustering was performed within HLA-allele-positive subsets. Repertoires with fewer than 30,000 or more than 120,000 public chains were left out of co-occurrence clustering, as were a few repertoires with anomalous nucleotide sharing. Sourced from immuneACCESS, this table was stored by TCRdb with only in-frame sequences that have V and J called. A share of the clones is absent; for the studies checked, an unresolved V gene accounts for under half, and the remainder has no known explanation. That table is the source of V, J and clone size, and D and trimming were worked out from the DNA. The sample table contains around 140,000 clones; only one count was recorded for approximately 80% of them. Of the sample, over 1.2% falls within the top ten clones.

This sequence originates from a female donor in good health and CMV-seronegative. The material sequenced was PBMCs. Recombination linked TRBV7-9 to TRBJ2-7, and 7 bases in between align with TRBD1. The DNA reads as follows: TGTGCCAGCAGCTCAGGGGGACCCTCCTACGAGCAGTACTTC. Its protein product is CASSSGGPSYEQYF.